This T cell receptor (beta chain) stems from a study of T cells generated in artificial thymic organoids. On the study more broadly: FACS removed CD4 immature single positive or double positive precursors in some experiments. The study's findings and limits: Organoid-derived CD8 single positive T cells showed physiological TCR clonotype diversity.

Separate semi-nested PCRs amplified TCRalpha and TCRbeta libraries using constant-region reverse primers in TRAC or TRBC. TCRdb processed the 5' RACE reads anew with MiXCR; each CDR3 protein has one entry. The profile shows more than 8,000 distinct CDR3 sequences, around 16% of them singletons. V was shortened by 4 bases and J by 2 bases, with 8 bases between the two germline ends. This CDR3 contains 14 residues. The germline gives CDR1 SGHAT, CDR2 FQNNGV. Notes on this clonotype: Its antigen is undetermined.

Bead-based magnetic selection enriched CD8+ T cells. Total RNA came from approximately 40,000 to 200,000 sorted cells. The rearrangement joins TRBV11-2 to TRBJ2-2; D not resolved. This TCR derives from a human donor who gave cord blood stem cells for thymic organoid culture, a cardiac surgery patient who gave postnatal thymus, or a blood donor (not recorded which). Sequenced sample: naive CD8+ T cells from the thymus. Subset specified: CD3+TCRalphabeta+CD8SP T cells; for blood, CD45RO-CCR7+ naive CD8+ T cells. The CDR3 DNA sequence: TGTGCCAGCAGCTCCATTTACAACACCGGGGAGCTGTTTTTT. Translated: CASSSIYNTGELFF.